The next 23 T cell receptor beta chains were all read from a single sample in a study of T-cell reconstitution after alpha-beta-depleted transplantation in children (dated by TCRdb to about 2016). Library preparation was by PCR. Sequenced using an Illumina HiSeq 2500. TCR libraries were prepared with molecular barcoding, using unique molecular identifiers to normalize TCRbeta repertoire quantification. TCRdb reworked the public reads: Q25 trimming with fastp, MiXCR clone assembly, productive beta chains retained. Rows are combined by CDR3 protein, so each entry shows the most common genes and DNA. This sample has a few hundred thousand distinct CDR3 sequences in its table, and nearly 10% of those were observed once. The top ten hold 10% of the sample. The material was PBMCs from the stem cell graft donor, obtained from the stem cell graft. The source of these receptors is a human donor who donated a stem cell graft to a child with SCID.

This clonotype was recorded many times. The chain uses TRBV7-8 and TRBJ2-2, with D possibly being TRBD1 (6 bases). The ends were cut back, 8 bases at V and 5 bases at J, with 18 bases in the middle. Germline CDR1 is SGHVS and CDR2 is FQNEAQ. This CDR3 has 15 residues. The CDR3 nucleotides read TGTGCCAGCGTCAACCGGGACATAAGGACCGGGGAGCTGTTTTTT. Residues: CASVNRDIRTGELFF.

The table lists this clonotype with many counts. This sequence joins TRBV20-1 and TRBJ1-1, with TRBD1 as a possible D gene (5 bases). The CDR3 consists of 14 residues. In germline, CDR1 is DFQATT, CDR2 SNEGSKA (reference sequence). V was shortened by 3 bases and J by 4 bases, with 15 bases between the two germline ends. CDR3 sequence: CSASLPGSVTEAFF. Here the CDR3 DNA reads TGCAGTGCTAGTCTCCCAGGGTCTGTCACTGAAGCTTTCTTT.

The table lists this clonotype with a few counts. The chain is built from TRBV11-1 and TRBJ2-5, with 11 bases that match TRBD2. Germline CDR1 is SGHAT and CDR2 is FQDESV (reference sequence). V trimming: 5 bases; J trimming: 2 bases; junction bases outside the gene matches: 4. The CDR3 covers 15 residues. CDR3 sequence reads: CASSATSGEQETQYF. For the CDR3, the DNA is TGTGCCAGCAGCGCGACTAGCGGGGAACAAGAGACCCAGTACTTC.

This clonotype was found many times. DNA of the CDR3: TGTGCCAGCAGCTCCGGGACAGACACCGGGGAGCTGTTTTTT. It is translated as CASSSGTDTGELFF. The chain recombines TRBV7-8 with TRBJ2-2; 7 bases map to TRBD1. The CDR3 totals 14 residues. Per the germline V gene, CDR1 is SGHVS and CDR2 is FQNEAQ. The junction had 2 bases not matched to a gene; V was cut back by 4 bases and J by 3 bases. The whole variable domain, filled in from reference TRBV7-8 and TRBJ2-2, reads GAGVSQSPRYKVAKRGQDVALRCDPISGHVSLFWYQQALGQGPEFLTYFQNEAQLDKSGLPSDRFFAERPEGSVSTLKIQRTQQEDSAVYLCASSSGTDTGELFFGEGSRLTVL.

This clonotype appeared many times. This chain joins TRBV5-1 and TRBJ2-1, with TRBD2 matching over 9 bases. Looked up from germline, CDR1 is SGHRS and CDR2 is YFSETQ. Unmatched junction bases numbered 7, after V lost 0 bases and J lost 0 bases. The CDR3 has 18 residues. CDR3: CASSLAPSGVSSYNEQFF. CDR3 in DNA: TGCGCCAGCAGCTTGGCCCCTAGCGGGGTTAGCTCCTACAATGAGCAGTTCTTC.

This clonotype was recorded many times. The chain has TRBV4-1 and TRBJ2-2; tentatively, D is TRBD2 (6 bases). CDR1 is MGHRA, CDR2 YSYEKL, per germline. The CDR3 is 17 amino acids. The V and J ends lost 0 bases and 2 bases respectively, with 13 bases between them. The CDR3 sequence: CASSQDSGQANTGELFF. The CDR3 coding sequence is TGCGCCAGCAGCCAAGATAGCGGACAAGCAAACACCGGGGAGCTGTTTTTT.

This clonotype was counted a few times. J is TRBJ1-2 and V is TRBV25-1; no clear D gene. Trimming pared 0 bases from V and 2 bases from J, leaving 10 bases between. The germline gives CDR1 MGHDK, CDR2 SYGVNS. The CDR3 contains 15 residues. Here the CDR3 DNA reads TGTGCCAGCAGTGAATACAGGTACCCAAACTATGGCTACACCTTC. This encodes CASSEYRYPNYGYTF.

In its sample, this clonotype was seen a few times. The J gene is TRBJ2-7, the V gene TRBV6-5; the D is unclear. This CDR3 has 15 residues. The germline CDR1 and CDR2 sequences are MNHEY and SVGAGI. V was shortened by 4 bases and J by 2 bases, with 15 bases between the two germline ends. The CDR3 nucleotides are TGTGCCAGCAGTTTTTCCCGGGCCGCCGCCTACGAGCAGTACTTC. Protein product: CASSFSRAAAYEQYF.

This clonotype was seen a few times. The genes are TRBV19 and TRBJ1-2; D is unresolved. V was trimmed by 5 bases and J by 3 bases, leaving 7 bases between them. The V gene's germline CDR1 is LNHDA and CDR2 SQIVND (reference sequence). CDR3 size: 12 residues. CDR3 sequence (DNA): TGTGCCAGTAGTGGGGAGTACTATGGCTACACCTTC. Its translation: CASSGEYYGYTF.

This clonotype was detected a few times. The genes are TRBV5-1 and TRBJ1-3; D not resolved. CDR1 and CDR2 from the germline V gene are SGHRS and YFSETQ. The CDR3 sequence is 14 residues long. With 7 bases removed from V and 0 bases from J, the gap between germline ends came to 11 bases. In nucleotides, the CDR3 is TGCGCCAGCGCGAGAGACCCCTCTGGAAACACCATATATTTT. Its translation: CASARDPSGNTIYF.

This clonotype was found a few times. This chain uses TRBV7-9 with TRBJ2-5, with TRBD2 matching over 11 bases. The germline V gene has CDR1 SEHNR and CDR2 FQNEAQ (reference sequence). The CDR3 length is 15 residues. V lost 5 bases, J lost 3 bases, and 5 bases stayed unmatched. CDR3 in amino acids: CASSVSGGAKETQYF. In DNA form, the CDR3 reads TGTGCCAGCAGCGTTAGCGGGGGGGCCAAAGAGACCCAGTACTTC.

V and J are TRBV10-3 and TRBJ1-2; no clear D. Trimming took off 2 bases at V and 2 bases at J, with 6 bases between the two ends. Germline V gives CDR1 ENHRY, CDR2 SYGVKD. This CDR3 comprises 13 residues. The DNA of the CDR3 is TGTGCCATCAGTGAGGCACCAAACTATGGCTACACCTTC. This codes for CAISEAPNYGYTF.

This sequence joins TRBV5-4 and TRBJ2-7, with 8 nucleotides matching TRBD1. This CDR3 has 14 residues. Trimming removed 4 bases from V and 5 bases from J; junction bases left unmatched: 8. Germline values: CDR1 SGHNT, CDR2 YYREEE (reference sequence). CDR3 bases: TGTGCCAGCAGCCAGAGAGGACAGGGCGACGAGCAGTACTTC. It yields the protein CASSQRGQGDEQYF.

V gene TRBV15 combines with J gene TRBJ1-3, with D unclear. V was trimmed by 1 base and J by 0 bases, leaving 13 bases between them. Germline V CDR1 and CDR2: LNHNV, YYDKDF (reference sequence). The CDR3 has 17 residues. In nucleotides, the CDR3 is TGTGCCACCAGCAGAGCCGGTCCGGGATCCTCTGGAAACACCATATATTTT. Residues: CATSRAGPGSSGNTIYF.

J is TRBJ2-7 and V is TRBV7-2, with a possible D match to TRBD1 (5 bases). The CDR3 has 16 residues. Deletions cut 5 bases from V and 4 bases from J, with 21 bases between. Germline CDR1 SGHTA, CDR2 FQGNSA. The CDR3: CASSPSVGRQGYEQYF. CDR3 DNA: TGTGCCAGCAGCCCCTCTGTAGGGCGTCAGGGTTACGAGCAGTACTTC.

The rearrangement joins TRBV12-3 or TRBV12-4 to TRBJ1-2, with D unresolved. The germline V and J ends were trimmed by 2 bases and 8 bases, with 9 bases remaining between them. The CDR3 spans 12 residues. The CDR3 nucleotides are TGTGCCAGCAGTTTACCCCCGGGGGGCTACACCTTC. Its translation is CASSLPPGGYTF.

With respect to this clonotype: A much larger clone is a single base away; this may be a read error. The CDR3 end shows no conserved phenylalanine or tryptophan, and so a read error is likely. The chain has TRBV5-6 and TRBJ2-5, with D unresolved. CDR1 and CDR2 (germline): SGHDT, YYEEEE. The CDR3 extends over 15 amino acids. V was shortened by 0 bases and J by 5 bases, with 14 bases between the two germline ends. CDR3 DNA sequence: TGTGCCAGCAGCTTGGTCGCAGGCATGGGGGAGACCCAGTACTTA. Amino acid sequence: CASSLVAGMGETQYL.

The gene calls are TRBV7-2 and TRBJ2-1; TRBD1 is a possible D gene (5 bases). Deletions cut 5 bases from V and 0 bases from J, with 11 bases between. The germline V gene encodes CDR1 SGHTA and CDR2 FQGNSA. This CDR3 is built from 15 residues. The CDR3 here is CASSLTATSYNEQFF. The DNA for the CDR3 is TGTGCCAGCAGCCTGACAGCGACCTCCTACAATGAGCAGTTCTTC.

Worth noting for this clonotype: A read error may account for a junction end that differs from germline. This rearrangement joins TRBV20-1 to TRBJ1-6; weak D call: TRBD1 (6 bases). The CDR3 totals 16 residues. In germline, CDR1 is DFQATT, CDR2 SNEGSKA (reference sequence). Here the CDR3 DNA reads TGCTGTGCTAGGGGGGGTTTTCGGAAGTATAATTCACCCCTCCACTTT. Translated: CCARGGFRKYNSPLHF.

This clonotype was seen only a few times. The DNA of the CDR3 is TGCAGCGTTGAAGTGTGGACAGGAGCCTACGAGCAGTACTTC. It is translated as CSVEVWTGAYEQYF. The chain joins TRBV29-1 to TRBJ2-7; 7 bases map to TRBD1. The germline CDR1 and CDR2 sequences are SQVTM and ANQGSEA. Trimming removed 1 base from V and 2 bases from J; junction bases left unmatched: 5. This CDR3 spans 14 amino acids.

J is TRBJ2-2 and V is TRBV5-1, with a tentative D call TRBD2 (7 bases). Trimming stripped 2 bases from V and 7 bases from J, with 18 bases between. The germline V gene has CDR1 SGHRS and CDR2 YFSETQ. CDR3 length equals 16 residues. The CDR3: CASSFTGGLSYGELFF. The CDR3, as DNA: TGCGCCAGCAGCTTCACGGGGGGCCTGAGTTACGGGGAGCTGTTTTTT.

J is TRBJ2-5 and V is TRBV5-5; the D gene is possibly TRBD1 (6 bases). Germline V lookup: CDR1 SGHKS, CDR2 YYEKEE (reference sequence). The CDR3 runs 16 residues. The V gene lost 4 bases and the J gene lost 0 bases, with 16 bases spanning the gap. CDR3 bases: TGTGCCAGCAGCGCCGGGGACACGCAGTACCAAGAGACCCAGTACTTC. Translating it yields CASSAGDTQYQETQYF.

This clonotype was observed a few times. This sequence joins TRBV27 and TRBJ2-3; TRBD2 matches at 7 bases. The CDR3 has 13 residues. J gave up 5 bases and V 6 bases, and 5 bases lay outside the gene matches. The germline V gene encodes CDR1 MNHEY and CDR2 SMNVEV (reference sequence). The CDR3 DNA reads TGTGCCAGCAGCCCAACTAGCGTAGATACGCAGTATTTT. Protein product: CASSPTSVDTQYF.